A selection of T cell receptor beta chains follows, all from one sample in a study of esophageal squamous cell carcinoma under preoperative chemotherapy. From the PCR reads, TCRdb called clonotypes with MiXCR, one entry per CDR3 protein. The sample consists of fewer than 16,000 distinct CDR3 sequences, roughly 60% of them appearing once. This sample was obtained from a patient given preoperative chemotherapy. All receptors derive from a human donor with esophageal squamous cell carcinoma. The donor label of this sample is uncertain. CDR3s include the opening cysteine and the closing phenylalanine or tryptophan. Fields, in order: J gene, D gene, clone size, V gene, CDR3 DNA, CDR3 protein. D genes are given only for firm matches. Expanded clones get a size class; other rows say once, few or many, or leave the size out.

j_call: TRBJ2-2; d_call: -; clone_size: -; v_call: TRBV12-3/TRBV12-4; cdr3_nt: TGTGCCAGCAGTTTGTCCCTACAGGCAGGGGTGGCTAGCGAGCACGGTACGAACACCGGGGCGCTGTATTTT; cdr3_aa: CASSLSLQAGVASEHGTNTGALYF
j_call: TRBJ2-7; d_call: -; clone_size: medium-sized; v_call: TRBV6-1; cdr3_nt: TGTGCCAGCAGCCCTCACCCACAGCTCTCCTACGAGCAGTACTTC; cdr3_aa: CASSPHPQLSYEQYF
j_call: TRBJ2-3; d_call: TRBD2; clone_size: -; v_call: TRBV6-1; cdr3_nt: TGTGCCAGCGGGGGCAACCGGGGGGGTGGCGCAGAGACGCAGTATTTC; cdr3_aa: CASGGNRGGGAETQYF
j_call: TRBJ2-3; d_call: -; clone_size: -; v_call: TRBV12-3/TRBV12-4; cdr3_nt: TGTGCCAGCAGTTACAACCGCAGGGTACTCAACACAGATACGCAGTATTTT; cdr3_aa: CASSYNRRVLNTDTQYF
j_call: TRBJ1-1; d_call: -; clone_size: -; v_call: TRBV3-1; cdr3_nt: TGTGCCACAACCGGCCCGGGGTCCAACACTGAAGCTTTCTTT; cdr3_aa: CATTGPGSNTEAFF
j_call: TRBJ2-4; d_call: -; clone_size: -; v_call: TRBV6-1; cdr3_nt: TGTGCCAGGAGTGAAGGGGGCCGGGGGGAAGACATTCAGTACTTC; cdr3_aa: CARSEGGRGEDIQYF
j_call: TRBJ2-1; d_call: -; clone_size: -; v_call: TRBV7-2; cdr3_nt: TGTGCGAGCAGCGCACCGGAGGGGGGAGCCACAGACATTCAGTTCTTC; cdr3_aa: CASSAPEGGATDIQFF
j_call: TRBJ2-4; d_call: -; clone_size: -; v_call: TRBV6-1; cdr3_nt: TGTGCCAGCAGTGGAGGCTCGGGGCGGAGAGCCAAAAACACGCAGTACTTC; cdr3_aa: CASSGGSGRRAKNTQYF
j_call: TRBJ2-1; d_call: -; clone_size: -; v_call: TRBV7-7; cdr3_nt: TGTGCTAGCAGCTCCGACAGATACAATGAGCAGTTCTTC; cdr3_aa: CASSSDRYNEQFF
j_call: TRBJ2-5; d_call: TRBD2; clone_size: -; v_call: TRBV10-3; cdr3_nt: TGTGCCGCGGGGAGCGGGGACCGAGACCAGGATACGCAGTACTTC; cdr3_aa: CAAGSGDRDQDTQYF
j_call: TRBJ1-4; d_call: -; clone_size: -; v_call: TRBV7-2; cdr3_nt: TGTGCCAGCAGCTTAGGCTGGGGAACTAATGAAAAACTGTTTTTT; cdr3_aa: CASSLGWGTNEKLFF
j_call: TRBJ2-1; d_call: -; clone_size: few; v_call: TRBV6-1; cdr3_nt: TGTGCCAGCAGTGTTGGGGGGGGGACATTCAATGAGCAGTTCTTC; cdr3_aa: CASSVGGGTFNEQFF
j_call: TRBJ1-1; d_call: -; clone_size: once; v_call: TRBV6-1; cdr3_nt: TGTGCCAGCATCCGGGACCTATCGGGAACTGAAGCTTTCTTT; cdr3_aa: CASIRDLSGTEAFF